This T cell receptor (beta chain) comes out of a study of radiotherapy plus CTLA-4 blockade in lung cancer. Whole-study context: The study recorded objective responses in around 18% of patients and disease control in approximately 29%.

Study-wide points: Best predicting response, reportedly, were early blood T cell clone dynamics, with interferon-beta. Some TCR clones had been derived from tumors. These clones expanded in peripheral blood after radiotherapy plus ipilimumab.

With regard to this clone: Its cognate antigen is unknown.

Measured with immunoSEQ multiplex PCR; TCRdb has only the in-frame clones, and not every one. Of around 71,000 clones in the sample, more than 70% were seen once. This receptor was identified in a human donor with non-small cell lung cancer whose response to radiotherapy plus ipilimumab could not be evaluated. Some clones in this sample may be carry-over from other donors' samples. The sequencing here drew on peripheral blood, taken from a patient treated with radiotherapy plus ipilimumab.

CDR3 DNA sequence: TGCGCCACCCGAGGTCCGGGGCAAGAGACCCAGTACTTC. Protein sequence: CATRGPGQETQYF. The chain employs TRBV10-2 and TRBJ2-5, with D possibly being TRBD2 (5 bases). Germline V lookup: CDR1 WSHSY, CDR2 SAAADI. There are 13 residues in the CDR3. The ends were cut back, 10 bases at V and 2 bases at J, with 14 bases in the middle.